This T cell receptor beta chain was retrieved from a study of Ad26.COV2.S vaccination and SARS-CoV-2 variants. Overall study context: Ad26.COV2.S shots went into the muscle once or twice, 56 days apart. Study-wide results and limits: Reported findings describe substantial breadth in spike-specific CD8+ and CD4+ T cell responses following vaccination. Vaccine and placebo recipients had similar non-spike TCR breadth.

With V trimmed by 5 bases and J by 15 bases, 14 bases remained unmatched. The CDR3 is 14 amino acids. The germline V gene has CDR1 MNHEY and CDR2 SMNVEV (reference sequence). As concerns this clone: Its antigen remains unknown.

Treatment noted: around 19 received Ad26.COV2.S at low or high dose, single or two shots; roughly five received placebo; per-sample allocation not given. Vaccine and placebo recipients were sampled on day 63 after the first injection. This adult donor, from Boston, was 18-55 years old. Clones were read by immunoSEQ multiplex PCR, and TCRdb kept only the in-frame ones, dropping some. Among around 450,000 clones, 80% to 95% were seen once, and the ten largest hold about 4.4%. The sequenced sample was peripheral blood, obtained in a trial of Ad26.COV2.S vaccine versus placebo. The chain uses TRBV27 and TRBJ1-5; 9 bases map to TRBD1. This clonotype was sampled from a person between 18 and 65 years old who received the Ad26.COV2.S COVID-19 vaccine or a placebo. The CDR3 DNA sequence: TGTGCCAGCAGTCCCTCCGCGGCGGACAGGGGCTGGCATTTT. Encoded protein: CASSPSAADRGWHF.